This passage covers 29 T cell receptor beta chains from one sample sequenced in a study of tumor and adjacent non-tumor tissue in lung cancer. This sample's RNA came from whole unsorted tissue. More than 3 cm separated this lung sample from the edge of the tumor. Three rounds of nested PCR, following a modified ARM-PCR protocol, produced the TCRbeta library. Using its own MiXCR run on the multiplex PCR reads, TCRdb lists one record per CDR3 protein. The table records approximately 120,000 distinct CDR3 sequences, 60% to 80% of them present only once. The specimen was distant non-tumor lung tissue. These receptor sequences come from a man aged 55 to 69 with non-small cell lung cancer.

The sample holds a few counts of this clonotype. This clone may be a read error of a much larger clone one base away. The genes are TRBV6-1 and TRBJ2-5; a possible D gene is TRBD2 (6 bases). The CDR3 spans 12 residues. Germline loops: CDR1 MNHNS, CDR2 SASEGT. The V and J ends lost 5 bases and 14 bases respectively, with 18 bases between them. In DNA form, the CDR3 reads TGTGCCAGCAGTCTCCGGGGGACCCGCATCTACTTC. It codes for CASSLRGTRIYF.

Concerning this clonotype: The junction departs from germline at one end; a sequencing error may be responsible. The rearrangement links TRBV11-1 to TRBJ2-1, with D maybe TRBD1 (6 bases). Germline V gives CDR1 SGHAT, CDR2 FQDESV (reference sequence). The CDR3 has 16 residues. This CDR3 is CASSLVGFRGTDEQFF. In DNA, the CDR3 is TGTGCCAGCAGTTTAGTTGGGTTCAGGGGTACGGATGAGCAGTTCTTC.

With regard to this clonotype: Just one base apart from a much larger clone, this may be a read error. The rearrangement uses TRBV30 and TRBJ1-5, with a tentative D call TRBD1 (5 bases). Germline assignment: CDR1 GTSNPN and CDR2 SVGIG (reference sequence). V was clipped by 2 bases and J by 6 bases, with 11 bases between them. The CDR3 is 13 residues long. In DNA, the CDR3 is TGTGCCTGGAGTCAGGGTGAGGGTCAGCCCCAGCATTTT. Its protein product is CAWSQGEGQPQHF.

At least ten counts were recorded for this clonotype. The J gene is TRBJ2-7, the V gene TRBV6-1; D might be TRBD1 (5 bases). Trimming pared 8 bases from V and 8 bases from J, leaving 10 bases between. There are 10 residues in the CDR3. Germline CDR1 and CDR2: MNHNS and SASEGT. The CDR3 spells CASLDSKQYF. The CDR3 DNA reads TGTGCCAGCCTCGACAGTAAGCAGTACTTC.

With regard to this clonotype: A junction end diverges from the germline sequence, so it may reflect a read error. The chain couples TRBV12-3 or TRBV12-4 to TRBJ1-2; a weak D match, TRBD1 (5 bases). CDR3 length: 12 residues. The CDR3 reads CTSSQDSQGYTF. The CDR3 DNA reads TGTACCAGCAGTCAAGACAGTCAGGGCTACACATTC.

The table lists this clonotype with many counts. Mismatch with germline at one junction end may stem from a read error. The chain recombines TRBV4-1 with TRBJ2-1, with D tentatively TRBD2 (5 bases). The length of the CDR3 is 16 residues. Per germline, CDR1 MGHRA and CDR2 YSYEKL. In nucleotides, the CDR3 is TGCGCCGGCAGCCCCGAAGGGAGCGGAGCCTACAATGAGCAGTTCTTC. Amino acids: CAGSPEGSGAYNEQFF.

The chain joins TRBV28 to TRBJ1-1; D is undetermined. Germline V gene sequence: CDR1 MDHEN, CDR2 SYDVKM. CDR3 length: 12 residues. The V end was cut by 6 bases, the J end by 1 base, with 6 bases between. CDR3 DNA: TGTGCCAGCAGCGACCAGAACACTGAAGCTTTCTTT. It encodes CASSDQNTEAFF.

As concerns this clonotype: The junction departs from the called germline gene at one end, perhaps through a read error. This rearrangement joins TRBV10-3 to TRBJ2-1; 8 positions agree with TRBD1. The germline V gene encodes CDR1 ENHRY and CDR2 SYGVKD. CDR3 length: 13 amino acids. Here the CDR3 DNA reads TGTGTCATCAGACAGGGGAATGTGTATGAGCAGTTCTTC. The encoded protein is CVIRQGNVYEQFF.

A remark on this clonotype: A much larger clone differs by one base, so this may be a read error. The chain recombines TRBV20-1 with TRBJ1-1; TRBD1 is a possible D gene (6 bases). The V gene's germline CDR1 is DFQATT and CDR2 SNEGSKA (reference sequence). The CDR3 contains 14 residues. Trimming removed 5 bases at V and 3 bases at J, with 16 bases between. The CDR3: CSAYAGTWDTEAFF. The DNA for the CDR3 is TGCAGTGCTTACGCCGGGACATGGGACACTGAAGCTTTCTTT.

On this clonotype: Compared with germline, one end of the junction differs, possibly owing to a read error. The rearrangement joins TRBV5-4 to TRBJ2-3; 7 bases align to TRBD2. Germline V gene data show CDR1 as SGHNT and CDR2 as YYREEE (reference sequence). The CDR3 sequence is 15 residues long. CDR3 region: CDSSDGLVGTDTQYF. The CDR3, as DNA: TGTGACAGCAGCGACGGACTAGTGGGTACAGATACGCAGTATTTT.

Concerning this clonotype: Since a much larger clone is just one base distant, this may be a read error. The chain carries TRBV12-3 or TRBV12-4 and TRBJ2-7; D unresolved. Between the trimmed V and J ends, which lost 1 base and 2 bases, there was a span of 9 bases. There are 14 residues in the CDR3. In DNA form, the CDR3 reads TGTGCCAGCAGTTTAGTTGACATAGCCTACGAGCAGTACTTC. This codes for CASSLVDIAYEQYF.

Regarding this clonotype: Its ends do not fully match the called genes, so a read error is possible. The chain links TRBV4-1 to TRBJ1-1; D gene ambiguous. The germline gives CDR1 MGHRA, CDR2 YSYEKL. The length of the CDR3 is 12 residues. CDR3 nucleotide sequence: TGCGTCAGCAGCCAAGAAGCAGCCAAAGTTTTCTTT. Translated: CVSSQEAAKVFF.

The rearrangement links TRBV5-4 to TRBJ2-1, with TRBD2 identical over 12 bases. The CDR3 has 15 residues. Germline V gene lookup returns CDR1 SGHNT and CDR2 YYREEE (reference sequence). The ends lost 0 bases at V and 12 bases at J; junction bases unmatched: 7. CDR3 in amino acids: CASSLGLAGDDGQFF. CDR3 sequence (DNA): TGTGCCAGCAGCTTGGGACTAGCGGGAGACGATGGGCAGTTCTTC.

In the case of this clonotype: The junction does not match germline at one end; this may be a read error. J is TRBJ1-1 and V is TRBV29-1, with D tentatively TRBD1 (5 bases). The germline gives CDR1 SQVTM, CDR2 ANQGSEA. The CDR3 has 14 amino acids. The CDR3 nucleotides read TGCAGAGTTGAAGGGGCCCGCCCCGAGAGTGAAGTTTTCTTT. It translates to CRVEGARPESEVFF.

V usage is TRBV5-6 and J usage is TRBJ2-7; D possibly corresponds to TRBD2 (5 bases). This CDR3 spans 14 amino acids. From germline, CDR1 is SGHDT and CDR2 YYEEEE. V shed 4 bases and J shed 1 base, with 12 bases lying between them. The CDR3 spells CASSPGGWSYEQYF. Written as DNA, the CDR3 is TGTGCCAGCAGCCCGGGCGGGTGGTCCTACGAGCAGTACTTC.

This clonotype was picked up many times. The CDR3 DNA reads TGCGCCAGCAGCCAAGGACTAGCGGGGGGGGAGAATGAGCAGTTCTTC. This sequence encodes CASSQGLAGGENEQFF. The chain couples TRBV4-1 to TRBJ2-1, with 14 bases that match TRBD2. V lost 1 base and J lost 7; bases outside the gene matches: 3. The CDR3 is 16 residues long. CDR1 is MGHRA and CDR2 is YSYEKL in the germline V gene.

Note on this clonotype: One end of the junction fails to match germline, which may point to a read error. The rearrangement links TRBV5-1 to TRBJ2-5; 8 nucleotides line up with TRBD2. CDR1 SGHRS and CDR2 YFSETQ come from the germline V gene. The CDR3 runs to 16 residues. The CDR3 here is CASSSGGDSYQGTQYF. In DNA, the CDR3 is TGCGCCAGCAGCTCCGGGGGGGACTCGTACCAAGGGACCCAGTACTTC. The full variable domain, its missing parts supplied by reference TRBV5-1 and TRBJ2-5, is KAGVTQTPRYLIKTRGQQVTLSCSPISGHRSVSWYQQTPGQGLQFLFEYFSETQRNKGNFPGRFSGRQFSNSRSEMNVSTLELGDSALYLCASSSGGDSYQGTQYFGPGTRLLVL.

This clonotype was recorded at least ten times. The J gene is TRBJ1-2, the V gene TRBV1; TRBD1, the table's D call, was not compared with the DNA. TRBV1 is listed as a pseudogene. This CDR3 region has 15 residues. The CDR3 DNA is TGCACCAGCAGCCAAGGCCTACAGGGATGGTATGGCTACACCTTC. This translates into CTSSQGLQGWYGYTF.

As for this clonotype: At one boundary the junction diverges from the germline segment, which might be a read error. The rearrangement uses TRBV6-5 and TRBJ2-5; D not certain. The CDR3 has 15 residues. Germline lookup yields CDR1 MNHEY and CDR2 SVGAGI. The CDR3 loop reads CASSQRMGWQETQHF. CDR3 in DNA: TGTGCCAGCAGTCAACGAATGGGTTGGCAAGAGACCCAGCACTTC.

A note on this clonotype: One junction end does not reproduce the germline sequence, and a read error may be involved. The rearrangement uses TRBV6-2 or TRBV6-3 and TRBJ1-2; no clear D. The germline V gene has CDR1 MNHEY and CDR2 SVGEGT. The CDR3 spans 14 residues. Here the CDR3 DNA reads TGTGCCAGCAACCTCACGTGGGGAGTTTATGACTACGCCTTC. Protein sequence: CASNLTWGVYDYAF.

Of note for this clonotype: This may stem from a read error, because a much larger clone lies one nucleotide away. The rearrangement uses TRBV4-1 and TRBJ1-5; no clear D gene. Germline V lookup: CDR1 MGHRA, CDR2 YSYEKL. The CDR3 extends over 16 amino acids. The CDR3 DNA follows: TGCGCCGGCAGCCAAGATCCCGGGAATAGCAATCAGTCCCAGCATTTT. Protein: CAGSQDPGNSNQSQHF.

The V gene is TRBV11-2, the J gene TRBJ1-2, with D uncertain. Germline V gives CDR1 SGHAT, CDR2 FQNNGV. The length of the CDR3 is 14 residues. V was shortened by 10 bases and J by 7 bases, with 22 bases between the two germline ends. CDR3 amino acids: CANNASAWVGGYTF. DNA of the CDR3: TGTGCCAACAACGCAAGTGCGTGGGTCGGTGGCTACACCTTC.

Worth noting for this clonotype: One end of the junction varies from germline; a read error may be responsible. The CDR3 region is CASSSQGGTEASF. In nucleotides, the CDR3 is TGTGCCAGCAGCTCTCAGGGAGGAACTGAAGCTTCCTTT. The V gene is TRBV5-4, the J gene TRBJ1-1; tentative D call: TRBD1 (5 bases). The CDR3 has 13 amino acids. Germline CDR1 reads SGHNT; CDR2 reads YYREEE (reference sequence). The whole variable domain, filled in from reference TRBV5-4 and TRBJ1-1, reads ETGVTQSPTHLIKTRGQQVTLRCSSQSGHNTVSWYQQALGQGPQFIFQYYREEENGRGNFPPRFSGLQFPNYSSELNVNALELDDSALYLCASSSQGGTEASFGQGTRLTVV.

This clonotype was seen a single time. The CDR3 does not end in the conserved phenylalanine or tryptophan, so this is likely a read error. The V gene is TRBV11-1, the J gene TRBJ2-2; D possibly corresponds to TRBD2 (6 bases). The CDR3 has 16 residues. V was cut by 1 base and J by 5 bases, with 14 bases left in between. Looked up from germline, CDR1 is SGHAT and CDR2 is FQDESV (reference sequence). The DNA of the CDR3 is TGTGCCAGCAGCTTAGGGAGGGGTCTAAATACCGGGGAGCTGTTTTAT. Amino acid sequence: CASSLGRGLNTGELFY.

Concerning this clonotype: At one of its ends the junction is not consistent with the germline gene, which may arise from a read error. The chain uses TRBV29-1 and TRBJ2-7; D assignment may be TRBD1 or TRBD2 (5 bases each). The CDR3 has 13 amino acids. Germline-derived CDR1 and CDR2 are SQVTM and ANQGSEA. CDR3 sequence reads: CSVRNGGSYEQYF. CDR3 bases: TGCAGCGTCCGTAATGGGGGTTCCTATGAGCAGTACTTC.

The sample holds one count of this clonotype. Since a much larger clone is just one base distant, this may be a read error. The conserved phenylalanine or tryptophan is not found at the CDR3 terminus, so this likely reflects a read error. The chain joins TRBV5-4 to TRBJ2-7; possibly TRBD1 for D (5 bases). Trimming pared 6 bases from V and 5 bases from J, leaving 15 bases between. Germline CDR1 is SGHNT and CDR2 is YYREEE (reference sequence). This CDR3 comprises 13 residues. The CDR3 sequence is CASTMAGFHEQYS. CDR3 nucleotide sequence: TGTGCCAGCACCATGGCAGGGTTCCACGAGCAGTACTCC.

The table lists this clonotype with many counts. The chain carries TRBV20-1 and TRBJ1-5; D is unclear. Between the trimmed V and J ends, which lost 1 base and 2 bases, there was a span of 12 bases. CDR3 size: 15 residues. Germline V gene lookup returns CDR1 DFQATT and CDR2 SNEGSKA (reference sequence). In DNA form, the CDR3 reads TGCAGTGCTAGAGGGGAAGAGGCTGGCAATCAGCCCCAGCATTTT. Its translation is CSARGEEAGNQPQHF.

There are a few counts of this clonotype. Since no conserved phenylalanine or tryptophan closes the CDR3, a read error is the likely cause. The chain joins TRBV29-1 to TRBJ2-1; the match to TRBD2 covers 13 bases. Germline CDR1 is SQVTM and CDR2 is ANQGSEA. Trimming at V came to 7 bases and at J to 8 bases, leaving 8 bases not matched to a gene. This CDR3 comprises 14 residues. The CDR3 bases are TGCAGCGCCTATGGACTAGCGGGAGCTCATGAGCAGTTCTTA. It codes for CSAYGLAGAHEQFL.

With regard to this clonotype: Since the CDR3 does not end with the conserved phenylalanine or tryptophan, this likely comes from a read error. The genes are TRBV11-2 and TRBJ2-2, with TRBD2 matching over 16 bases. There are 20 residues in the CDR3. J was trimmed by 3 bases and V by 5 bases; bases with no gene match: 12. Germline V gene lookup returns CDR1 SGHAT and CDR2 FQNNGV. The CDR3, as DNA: TGTGCCAGCAGCCCAGCCTCGGGACTAGCGGGGGGGCTAGACACCGGGGAGCTGTTTTCT. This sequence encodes CASSPASGLAGGLDTGELFS.